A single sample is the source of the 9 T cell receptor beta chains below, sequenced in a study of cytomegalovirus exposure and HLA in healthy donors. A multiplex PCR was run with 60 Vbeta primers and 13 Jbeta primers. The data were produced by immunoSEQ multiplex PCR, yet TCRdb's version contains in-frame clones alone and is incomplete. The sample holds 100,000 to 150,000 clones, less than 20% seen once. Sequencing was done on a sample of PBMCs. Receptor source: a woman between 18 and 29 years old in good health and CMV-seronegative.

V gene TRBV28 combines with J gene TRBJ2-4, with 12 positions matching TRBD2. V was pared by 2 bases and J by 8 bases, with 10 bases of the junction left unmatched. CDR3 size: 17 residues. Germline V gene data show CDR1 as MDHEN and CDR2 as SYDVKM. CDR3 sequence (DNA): TGTGCCAGCAGTTTACTAGCGGGAGGGCAAGAAGGAGACATTCAGTACTTC. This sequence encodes CASSLLAGGQEGDIQYF.

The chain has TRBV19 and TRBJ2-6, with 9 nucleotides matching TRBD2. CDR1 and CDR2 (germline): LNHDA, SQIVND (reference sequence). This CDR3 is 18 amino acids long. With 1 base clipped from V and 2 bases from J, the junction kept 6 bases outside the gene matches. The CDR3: CASSIAVLAGTGANVLTF. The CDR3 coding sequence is TGTGCCAGTAGTATAGCGGTCCTAGCGGGAACTGGGGCCAACGTCCTGACTTTC.

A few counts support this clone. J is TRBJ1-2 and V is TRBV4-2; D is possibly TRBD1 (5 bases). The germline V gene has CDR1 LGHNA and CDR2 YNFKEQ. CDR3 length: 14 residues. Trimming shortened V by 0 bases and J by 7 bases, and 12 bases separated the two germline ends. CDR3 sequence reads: CASSQEETGSGYTF. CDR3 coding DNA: TGTGCCAGCAGCCAAGAAGAAACAGGATCTGGCTACACCTTC.

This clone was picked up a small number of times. CDR3 sequence (DNA): TGTGCCAGCAGTGAAACAGGCTCCTACGAGCAGTACTTC. Translated, it gives CASSETGSYEQYF. The chain has TRBV6-1 and TRBJ2-7; D possibly corresponds to TRBD1 (5 bases). Germline CDR1 MNHNS, CDR2 SASEGT. The CDR3 loop spans 13 amino acids. V was shortened by 2 bases and J by 0 bases, with 5 bases between the two germline ends.

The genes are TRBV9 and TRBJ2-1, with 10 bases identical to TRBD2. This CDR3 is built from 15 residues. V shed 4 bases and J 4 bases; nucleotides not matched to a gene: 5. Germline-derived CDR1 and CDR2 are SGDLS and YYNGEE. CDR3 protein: CASSKLAGPYNEQFF. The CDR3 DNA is TGTGCCAGCAGCAAACTAGCGGGGCCTTACAATGAGCAGTTCTTC. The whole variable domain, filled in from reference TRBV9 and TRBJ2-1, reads DSGVTQTPKHLITATGQRVTLRCSPRSGDLSVYWYQQSLDQGLQFLIQYYNGEERAKGNILERFSAQQFPDLHSELNLSSLELGDSALYFCASSKLAGPYNEQFFGPGTRLTVL.

CDR3 coding DNA: TGTGCCAGCAGCTTAGGCCATCGGCGGGAGCGGATCGAGACCCAGTACTTC. Amino acid sequence: CASSLGHRRERIETQYF. This chain uses TRBV13 with TRBJ2-5; the match to TRBD2 covers 7 bases. Trimming removed 0 bases from V and 5 bases from J; junction bases left unmatched: 12. Germline CDR1 PRHDT, CDR2 FYEKMQ (reference sequence). CDR3 length equals 17 residues.

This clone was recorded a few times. This CDR3 is CASSATSGGGYGYTF. The CDR3 nucleotides read TGTGCCAGCAGTGCTACCTCAGGGGGCGGATATGGCTACACCTTC. The chain links TRBV6-1 to TRBJ1-2; 8 bases map to TRBD1. Germline CDR1 reads MNHNS; CDR2 reads SASEGT. Trimming cost V 4 bases and J 5 bases; bases outside gene matches: 9. CDR3 length: 15 residues.

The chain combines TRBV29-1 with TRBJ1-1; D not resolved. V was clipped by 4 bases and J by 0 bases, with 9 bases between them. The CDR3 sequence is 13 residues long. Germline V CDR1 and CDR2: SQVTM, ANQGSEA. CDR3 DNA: TGCAGCGTTGGCCGGAGACTGAACACTGAAGCTTTCTTT. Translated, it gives CSVGRRLNTEAFF.

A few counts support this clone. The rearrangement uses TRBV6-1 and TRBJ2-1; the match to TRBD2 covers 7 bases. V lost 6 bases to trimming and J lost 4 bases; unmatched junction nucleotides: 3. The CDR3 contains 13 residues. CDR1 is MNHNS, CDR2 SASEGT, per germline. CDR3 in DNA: TGTGCCAGCAGAGCGGGGAGATACAATGAGCAGTTCTTC. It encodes CASRAGRYNEQFF.